This TCR beta chain appears in the sequencing data of a study of T cells after posttransplantation cyclophosphamide (TCRdb year 2016). Broadly, across the study: Using TRB sequencing, the study followed how the T cell repertoire reconstituted after myeloablative bone marrow transplantation in which posttransplantation cyclophosphamide served as GVHD prophylaxis. Blood from all 34 PTCy patients who had 1-year posttransplant specimens underwent TRB sequencing. Public TRB sequences were compared against a database of over 3,000 sequences linked to responses to pathogens, tumor antigens, self-antigens and alloantigens. Antigen receptor sequencing was done on samples from a few dozen PTCy-treated patients and from 15 to 20 related bone marrow donors of those patients. Because TRA and TRB clonality correlated tightly in some ten samples, later TCR analyses were limited to TRB. TRB sequencing was also done on up to roughly 3 additional blood samples from 2 to 5.2 years after transplant in 3 patients, and on pretransplant blood from several patients. Study-wide conclusions, independent of this receptor: Across the approximately 48 patients, TRB clonality was highly associated with recipient CMV seropositivity and CMV reactivation, and diversity with PTCy was similar to that in the CNI/methotrexate controls. The TRB repertoires of T cells infiltrating skin or GI tract showed only limited overlap with the TRB repertoires of T cells in blood. Donor-recipient similarity was low at 1-2 months but increased during the first year, and donor CD8+ memory clones often dominated later blood repertoires.

The control group consisted of approximately 10 patients who received myeloablative marrow transplants with methotrexate plus a calcineurin inhibitor and who were sampled 1 year after transplant. Peripheral blood and bone marrow mononuclear cells were isolated by Ficoll-Hypaque density centrifugation and cryopreserved. To note about this clone: This receptor's antigen is unknown. Base qualities are missing; no much larger clone stands one base away.

The CDR3 holds 13 amino acids from the cysteine to the phenylalanine. CDR3 DNA only is kept here, 39 bases in frame from base 1. Reading the germline V gene (reference sequence) gives CDR1 LNHDA and CDR2 SQIVND. V is clipped by 5 bases and J by 3 bases, and the sequence between their germline boundaries is 11 bases long. Genomic DNA was used for TRB sequencing, which was performed with the immunoSEQ assay at survey resolution or with the hsTCRB kit. The source study handled its data this way. The immunoSEQ software handled the initial read processing, while the LymphoSeq R package was used for the repertoire analyses. Clonality was calculated as 1 minus normalized Shannon entropy, and the Gini coefficient was also calculated for each TRB dataset. To infer phenotypes in unsorted samples, TRB sequences from sorted subsets of the recipient or donor were mapped onto unsorted samples from the same recipient. TCRdb provides this immuneACCESS table in a form limited to in-frame rearrangements. Some clones are lacking; in checked studies, under half of them reflect an unresolved V gene, and why the rest are absent is not known. The V and J calls and clone size are taken from that table; D and trimming were inferred from the DNA. A total of about 17,000 clones appear in this sample, about 85% of them only once. Of the sample, about 26% is held by the ten largest clones.

This TCR was recovered from a female patient between 18 and 30 years old who received an allogeneic stem cell transplant from an unrelated donor, was CMV-positive, and had acute and chronic GVHD. Once a transplant has taken place, some T cells may be donor derived. The rearrangement combines TRBV19 with TRBJ2-7; no D segment can be confidently identified. The specimen comprised PBMCs, sampled after allogeneic stem cell transplant with calcineurin inhibitor and methotrexate. This receptor has the CDR3 CASSGELFYEQYF. The bases read TGTGCCAGTAGTGGAGAACTATTCTACGAGCAGTACTTC.